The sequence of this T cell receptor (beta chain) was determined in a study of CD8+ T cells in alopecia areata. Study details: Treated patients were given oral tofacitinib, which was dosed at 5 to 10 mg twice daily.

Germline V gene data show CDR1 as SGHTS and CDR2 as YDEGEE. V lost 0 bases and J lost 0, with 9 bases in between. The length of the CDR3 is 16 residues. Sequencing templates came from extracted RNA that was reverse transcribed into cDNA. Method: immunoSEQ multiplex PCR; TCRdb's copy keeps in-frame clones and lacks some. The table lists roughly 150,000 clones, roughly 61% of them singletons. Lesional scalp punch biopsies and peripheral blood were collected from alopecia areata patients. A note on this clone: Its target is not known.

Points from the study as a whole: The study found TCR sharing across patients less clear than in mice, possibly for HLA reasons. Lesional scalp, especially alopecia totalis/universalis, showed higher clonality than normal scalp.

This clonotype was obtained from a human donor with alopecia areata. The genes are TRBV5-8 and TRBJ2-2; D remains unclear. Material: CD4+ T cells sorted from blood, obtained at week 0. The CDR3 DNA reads TGTGCCAGCAGCTTGGGCAGGACCTCGAACACCGGGGAGCTGTTTTTT. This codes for CASSLGRTSNTGELFF.